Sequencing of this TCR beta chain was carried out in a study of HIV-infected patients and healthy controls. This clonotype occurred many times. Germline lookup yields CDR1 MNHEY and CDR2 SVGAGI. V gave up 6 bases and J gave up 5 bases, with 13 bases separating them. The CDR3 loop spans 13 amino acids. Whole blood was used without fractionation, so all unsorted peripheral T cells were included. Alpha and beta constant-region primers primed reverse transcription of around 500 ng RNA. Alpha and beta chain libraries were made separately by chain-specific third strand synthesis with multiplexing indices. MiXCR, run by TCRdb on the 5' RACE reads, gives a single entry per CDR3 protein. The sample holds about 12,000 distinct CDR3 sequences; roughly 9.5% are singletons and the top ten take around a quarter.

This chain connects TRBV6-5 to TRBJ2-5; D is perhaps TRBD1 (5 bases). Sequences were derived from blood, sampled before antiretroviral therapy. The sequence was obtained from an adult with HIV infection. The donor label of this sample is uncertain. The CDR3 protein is CASSFQGTETQYF. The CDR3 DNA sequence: TGTGCCAGCAGCTTCCAGGGAACGGAGACCCAGTACTTC.